The present entry profiles one TCR beta chain with its context. Its cognate antigen is unknown. Findings and caveats of the study: Tumor memory CD4+ T cell TCR gene usage was found to cluster with blood and lymph node memory CD4+ cells and with lymph node naive CD4+ cells.

Purified naive CD4+ T cells were depleted of CD25+ Tregs. Semi-nested PCR with Nested Universal Primer A followed constant-region reverse priming of full-length variable regions. TCRdb used MiXCR to reprocess the 5' RACE reads, holding one entry per CDR3 protein. The sample carries roughly 23,000 distinct CDR3 sequences, about 29% recorded once. V shed 5 bases and J shed 8 bases, with 10 bases lying between them. The CDR3 loop spans 12 amino acids. CDR1 SGHTA and CDR2 FQGTGA come from the germline V gene. This TCR was sampled from a female donor with breast cancer. This sequence joins TRBV7-3 and TRBJ2-1; D remains ambiguous. Sequencing used tumor-infiltrating naive CD4+ T cells sorted from the breast tumor. Subset indicated: naive CD4+ T cells, CD4+CD45RA+CD25-. CDR3 nucleotides: TGTGCCAGCAGCCCCGGTGGGGATGAGCAGTTCTTC. This encodes CASSPGGDEQFF.